This TCR beta chain stems from a study of T-cell reconstitution after alpha-beta-depleted transplantation in children. This clonotype has only a few counts. This CDR3 comprises 16 residues. V was pared by 0 bases and J by 5 bases, with 8 bases of the junction left unmatched. The germline CDR1 and CDR2 sequences are SQVTM and ANQGSEA. Researchers prepared the TCRbeta library using unique molecular identifiers, the study reports. TCRdb itself ran the PCR reads through MiXCR, one entry per CDR3 protein. The table has about 500,000 distinct CDR3 sequences, around a third seen once. J is TRBJ1-5 and V is TRBV29-1; 9 bases line up with TRBD1. This TCR was sampled from a human donor who donated a stem cell graft to a child with aplastic anemia. This specimen was PBMCs from the stem cell graft donor, taken from the stem cell graft. The CDR3 sequence: CSVEDPLGQGDQPQHF. The CDR3 DNA is TGCAGCGTTGAAGATCCCCTGGGACAGGGTGATCAGCCCCAGCATTTT.